This T cell receptor beta chain stems from a study of identical twins. This clonotype appeared a few times. TCRdb reprocessed the 5' RACE reads with MiXCR, giving one entry per CDR3 protein. Found here are fewer than 900,000 distinct CDR3 sequences, 20% to 25% of them singletons; the top ten hold roughly 4.3%. The data were also submitted as part of a second study, on T cells expressing NK-cell markers. That work adds: HCMV seropositivity marked seven of the eight sequenced donors; one was seronegative.

Material: PBMCs. This TCR came from a woman younger than 30 in good health.

CDR3: CASSLYGGTSVASTDTQYF. The CDR3 nucleotides are TGTGCCAGCAGTTTATACGGCGGGACCTCAGTCGCGAGCACAGATACGCAGTATTTT. This chain connects TRBV27 to TRBJ2-3, with D perhaps matching TRBD2 (6 bases). This CDR3 has 19 residues. Germline V gene lookup returns CDR1 MNHEY and CDR2 SMNVEV (reference sequence). Deletions cut 1 base from V and 0 bases from J, with 20 bases between.